The next 29 T cell receptor beta chains were all read from a single sample in a study of T cell responses to AZD1222 COVID-19 vaccine (TCRdb year 2021). Library generation was performed with the immunoSEQ multiplex PCR assay. What TCRdb holds here is the immuneACCESS table cut down to in-frame rearrangements. Part of the clones is not present; checked against another copy, under half of the missing clones reflect an unresolved V gene, and the others are unexplained. Present in this sample are some 150,000 clones, about nine tenths of which were seen just once. The biggest ten clones account for approximately 3% of the sample. The sample's time point label, decoded: about 28 days (+/-7) after the second vaccine dose. The specimen comprised peripheral blood, sampled 28 days after the second AZD1222 dose. The receptors originated from an adult who received the AZD1222 COVID-19 vaccine.

The rearrangement uses TRBV5-1 and TRBJ1-4, with 9 bases matching TRBD1. The germline gives CDR1 SGHRS, CDR2 YFSETQ. The junction had 3 bases not matched to a gene; V was cut back by 0 bases and J by 6 bases. CDR3 size: 15 residues. CDR3 loop: CASSLGWTGDEKLFF. Written as DNA, the CDR3 is TGCGCCAGCAGCTTGGGATGGACAGGGGATGAAAAACTGTTTTTT.

The rearrangement links TRBV19 to TRBJ1-4; TRBD1 agrees at 7 bases. J lost 7 bases, V lost 2 bases, and 13 bases had no gene match. This CDR3 contains 17 residues. Germline CDR1 and CDR2: LNHDA and SQIVND (reference sequence). The CDR3 here is CASSISAGTANGEKLFF. The DNA of the CDR3 is TGTGCCAGTAGTATATCAGCCGGGACAGCTAATGGTGAAAAACTGTTTTTT.

The chain combines TRBV6-5 with TRBJ2-2; the D gene is possibly TRBD1 (5 bases). The ends were cut back, 5 bases at V and 5 bases at J, with 6 bases in the middle. Germline-derived CDR1 and CDR2 are MNHEY and SVGAGI. This CDR3 has 12 amino acids. Here the CDR3 reads CASSKGTGELFF. The CDR3 nucleotides are TGTGCCAGCAGTAAGGGGACCGGGGAGCTGTTTTTT.

This clone was seen a few times. CDR3 loop: CSVGLGFGYTF. The DNA for the CDR3 is TGCAGCGTTGGTTTAGGTTTTGGCTACACCTTC. The chain carries TRBV29-1 and TRBJ1-2; D is unresolved. This CDR3 contains 11 residues. V was clipped by 4 bases and J by 7 bases, with 10 bases between them. CDR1 and CDR2 from the germline V gene are SQVTM and ANQGSEA.

The rearrangement joins TRBV2 to TRBJ2-7; the match to TRBD1 covers 8 bases. The CDR3 sequence is 14 residues long. V shed 4 bases and J 2 bases; nucleotides not matched to a gene: 4. CDR1 is SNHLY, CDR2 FYNNEI, per germline. The CDR3 coding sequence is TGTGCCAGCAGTGCCGACAGGGGCCCCTACGAGCAGTACTTC. This codes for CASSADRGPYEQYF.

The genes are TRBV29-1 and TRBJ1-2, with D maybe TRBD1 (6 bases). Trimming pared 1 base from V and 6 bases from J, leaving 15 bases between. The CDR3 contains 14 residues. Per germline, CDR1 SQVTM and CDR2 ANQGSEA. CDR3 sequence reads: CSVEVGRGTDGYTF. The CDR3 DNA reads TGCAGCGTTGAAGTAGGCAGGGGTACGGATGGCTACACCTTC.

The chain couples TRBV10-3 to TRBJ2-5; D unclear. Looked up from germline, CDR1 is ENHRY and CDR2 is SYGVKD. CDR3 length: 14 amino acids. The ends were cut back, 0 bases at V and 0 bases at J, with 5 bases in the middle. The CDR3 DNA is TGTGCCATCAGTGAGTCAGGCTACCAAGAGACCCAGTACTTC. Translating gives CAISESGYQETQYF.

This chain joins TRBV30 and TRBJ1-6; no clear D gene. V lost 0 bases and J lost 5, with 8 bases in between. This CDR3 has 14 residues. CDR1 is GTSNPN, CDR2 SVGIG, per germline (reference sequence). The CDR3 nucleotides read TGTGCCTGGAGTGTAGCGGGAGATAATTCACCCCTCCACTTT. It yields the protein CAWSVAGDNSPLHF.

The chain employs TRBV21-1 and TRBJ1-5; TRBD1, the D gene given by the table, was not confirmed from the DNA. TRBV21-1 is designated a pseudogene. This CDR3 spans 22 amino acids. The CDR3 reads CASSTVGNTGQTANSSNQPQHF. The CDR3 DNA reads as TGTGCCAGCAGCACCGTGGGAAATACGGGACAAACAGCTAACAGTAGCAATCAGCCCCAGCATTTT.

CDR3 in DNA: TGTGCCAGCAGCTTGAGTGGGGGGCGGAATGAAAAACTGTTTTTT. As protein: CASSLSGGRNEKLFF. The J gene is TRBJ1-4, the V gene TRBV7-9, with D possibly TRBD1 on 6 matching bases. The CDR3 runs to 15 residues. In germline, CDR1 is SEHNR, CDR2 FQNEAQ (reference sequence). Trimming shortened V by 3 bases and J by 5 bases, and 13 bases separated the two germline ends.

The chain employs TRBV4-1 and TRBJ2-3; no definite D call. V was clipped by 4 bases and J by 0 bases, with 5 bases between them. From germline, CDR1 is MGHRA and CDR2 YSYEKL. This CDR3 comprises 13 residues. CDR3 bases: TGCGCCAGCAGCCCCCCGAGCACAGATACGCAGTATTTT. Amino acids: CASSPPSTDTQYF.

This chain's CDR3 is CATSFWGNTGELFF. The CDR3 nucleotides read TGTGCCACCAGTTTTTGGGGCAACACCGGGGAGCTGTTTTTT. V and J are TRBV24-1 and TRBJ2-2; D perhaps matches TRBD1 (5 bases). CDR1 is KGHDR, CDR2 SFDVKD, per germline. The CDR3 is 14 residues long. Trimming removed 6 bases at V and 2 bases at J, with 9 bases between.

The chain employs TRBV7-6 and TRBJ2-2, with TRBD2 as a possible D gene (5 bases). Germline-derived CDR1 and CDR2 are SGHVS and FNYEAQ. Trimming removed 5 bases from V and 4 bases from J, with 14 bases in between. The CDR3 sequence is 15 residues long. The CDR3: CASSLLLVSTGELFF. The CDR3 nucleotides are TGTGCCAGCAGCCTACTACTAGTGAGCACCGGGGAGCTGTTTTTT.

V is TRBV6-5 and J is TRBJ1-1; D gene unclear. CDR1 is MNHEY and CDR2 is SVGAGI in the germline V gene. The V and J ends lost 10 bases and 4 bases respectively, with 10 bases between them. The CDR3 covers 11 residues. The CDR3 reads CATRGGTEAFF. CDR3 in DNA: TGTGCCACCCGGGGTGGCACTGAAGCTTTCTTT.

The gene calls are TRBV10-3 and TRBJ2-3, with D unclear. Trimming removed 3 bases from V and 2 bases from J, with 9 bases in between. This CDR3 is 14 amino acids long. Per the germline V gene, CDR1 is ENHRY and CDR2 is SYGVKD. CDR3 nucleotides: TGTGCCATCAGTGACGGGTCCCCCACAGATACGCAGTATTTT. It yields the protein CAISDGSPTDTQYF.

The chain combines TRBV19 with TRBJ2-3, with D tentatively TRBD1 or TRBD2 (5 bases each). Trimming shortened V by 5 bases and J by 2 bases, and 17 bases separated the two germline ends. Germline V lookup: CDR1 LNHDA, CDR2 SQIVND (reference sequence). This CDR3 has 16 residues. The chain's CDR3 is CASSSGTTRFTDTQYF. CDR3 coding DNA: TGTGCCAGTAGTTCAGGGACCACTAGATTCACAGATACGCAGTATTTT.

Only one count was recorded for this clone. The chain employs TRBV19 and TRBJ1-6, with D unresolved. Germline V gives CDR1 LNHDA, CDR2 SQIVND (reference sequence). V was pared by 9 bases and J by 1 base, with 13 bases between. The CDR3 loop spans 15 amino acids. The CDR3 DNA reads TGTGCCAGGTCGATGGGAGAATCCTATAATTCACCCCTCCACTTT. Amino acid sequence: CARSMGESYNSPLHF.

This clone has only one observation. The CDR3 bases are TGTGCCAGCAGAGCGGACGGGAGCAATCAGCCCCAGCATTTT. Its translation is CASRADGSNQPQHF. V gene TRBV6-5 combines with J gene TRBJ1-5; D gene ambiguous. The CDR3 is 14 residues long. CDR1 and CDR2 (germline): MNHEY, SVGAGI. Trimming took off 6 bases at V and 1 base at J, with 10 bases between the two ends.

This clone showed up just once. The genes are TRBV5-4 and TRBJ2-3, with D possibly matching TRBD1 (6 bases). V gave up 5 bases and J gave up 4 bases, with 17 bases separating them. The germline V gene encodes CDR1 SGHNT and CDR2 YYREEE (reference sequence). This CDR3 region has 15 residues. CDR3 region: CASRQQGPPPDTQYF. The CDR3 DNA follows: TGTGCCAGCAGACAGCAGGGGCCGCCCCCAGATACGCAGTATTTT.

V and J are TRBV2 and TRBJ1-2; D is unresolved. Germline-derived CDR1 and CDR2 are SNHLY and FYNNEI. This CDR3 is 12 amino acids long. With 7 bases removed from V and 1 base from J, the gap between germline ends came to 7 bases. The chain's CDR3 is CASMENNYGYTF. The CDR3 nucleotides read TGTGCCAGCATGGAAAATAACTATGGCTACACCTTC.

This clone was detected only a few times. This sample includes further DNA sequences coding for the same CDR3. The chain combines TRBV4-1 with TRBJ1-1; no clear D. CDR3 length: 12 residues. Germline V gene data show CDR1 as MGHRA and CDR2 as YSYEKL. V gave up 5 bases and J gave up 1 base, with 5 bases separating them. The CDR3 loop reads CASSATNTEAFF. The DNA of the CDR3 is TGCGCCAGCAGCGCCACGAACACTGAAGCTTTCTTT.

The chain carries TRBV7-8 and TRBJ2-3; D is ambiguous. From germline, CDR1 is SGHVS and CDR2 FQNEAQ. The CDR3 runs to 15 residues. Trimming shortened V by 0 bases and J by 2 bases, and 9 bases separated the two germline ends. The CDR3, as DNA: TGTGCCAGCAGCTTAGCCCTGAGGAACACAGATACGCAGTATTTT. Translated, it gives CASSLALRNTDTQYF. The full variable domain, with the rest looked up from reference TRBV7-8 and TRBJ2-3, is GAGVSQSPRYKVAKRGQDVALRCDPISGHVSLFWYQQALGQGPEFLTYFQNEAQLDKSGLPSDRFFAERPEGSVSTLKIQRTQQEDSAVYLCASSLALRNTDTQYFGPGTRLTVL.

The chain uses TRBV2 and TRBJ2-7, with D possibly being TRBD1 (5 bases). The length of the CDR3 is 14 residues. Germline CDR1 is SNHLY and CDR2 is FYNNEI. With 7 bases removed from V and 4 bases from J, the gap between germline ends came to 17 bases. This chain's CDR3 is CASTEGGALYEQYF. The CDR3 coding sequence is TGTGCCAGCACAGAAGGTGGGGCTTTATACGAGCAGTACTTC.

The chain recombines TRBV6-1 with TRBJ1-4; D is uncertain. V lost 1 base and J lost 0, with 3 bases in between. The CDR3 has 14 amino acids. Germline CDR1 and CDR2: MNHNS and SASEGT. This CDR3 is CASSEGPTNEKLFF. The CDR3 DNA follows: TGTGCCAGCAGTGAAGGCCCAACTAATGAAAAACTGTTTTTT.

The count of this clone is one. The rearrangement joins TRBV27 to TRBJ1-5, with D perhaps matching TRBD1 (6 bases). The germline gives CDR1 MNHEY, CDR2 SMNVEV (reference sequence). The V end was cut by 8 bases, the J end by 1 base, with 12 bases between. The CDR3 extends over 14 amino acids. In DNA, the CDR3 is TGTGCCAGCGGTACAGGGTCCAGCAATCAGCCCCAGCATTTT. This sequence encodes CASGTGSSNQPQHF.

The J gene is TRBJ2-1, the V gene TRBV5-8; 11 positions match TRBD2. Germline V gene sequence: CDR1 SGHTS, CDR2 YDEGEE. The CDR3 is 16 residues long. V lost 2 bases and J lost 0; bases outside the gene matches: 1. In DNA, the CDR3 is TGTGCCAGCAGCTTAACTAGCGGGAGCTCCTACAATGAGCAGTTCTTC. Translated: CASSLTSGSSYNEQFF.

The rearrangement uses TRBV19 and TRBJ1-1; weak D call: TRBD1 (6 bases). Trimming took off 4 bases at V and 1 base at J, with 16 bases between the two ends. The CDR3 covers 16 residues. Germline CDR1 is LNHDA and CDR2 is SQIVND (reference sequence). DNA for the CDR3: TGTGCCAGTAGTACGGCCTGGGGGGGCTCGAACACTGAAGCTTTCTTT. It specifies CASSTAWGGSNTEAFF.

This clone appeared a single time. V is TRBV29-1 and J is TRBJ1-1; no reliable D call. This CDR3 contains 13 residues. V lost 0 bases and J 7 bases, leaving 12 bases between the germline ends. CDR1 is SQVTM and CDR2 is ANQGSEA in the germline V gene. The CDR3 nucleotides are TGCAGCGTTGAAGATCGGTGGGGAGATGAAGCTTTCTTT. Translated, it gives CSVEDRWGDEAFF. Based on the CDR3 plus reference TRBV29-1 and TRBJ1-1, the full variable domain is SAVISQKPSRDICQRGTSLTIQCQVDSQVTMMFWYRQQPGQSLTLIATANQGSEATYESGFVIDKFPISRPNLTFSTLTVSNMSPEDSSIYLCSVEDRWGDEAFFGQGTRLTVV.

The sample holds one count of this clone. CDR3 coding DNA: TGTGCCAGCAGCTTCGGCCCATCCTACGAGCAGTACTTC. Translating gives CASSFGPSYEQYF. The genes are TRBV11-3 and TRBJ2-7, with D uncertain. The CDR3 runs 13 residues. Deletions cut 3 bases from V and 1 base from J, with 7 bases between. Germline CDR1 reads SGHNT; CDR2 reads YENEEA.